This TCR beta chain derives from a study of T cell changes during pregnancy in multiple sclerosis. Germline-derived CDR1 and CDR2 are MNHEY and SVGAGI. This CDR3 is built from 15 residues. V lost 2 bases to trimming and J lost 2 bases; unmatched junction nucleotides: 3. Method: immunoSEQ multiplex PCR; TCRdb's copy keeps in-frame clones and lacks some. Of tens of thousands of clones in the sample, around 90% were seen once. The chain uses TRBV6-5 and TRBJ2-7; 10 bases are a match to TRBD1. The sample consisted of peripheral blood, taken in the second trimester of pregnancy. This receptor was obtained from a female donor with multiple sclerosis, enrolled in a pregnancy study. The DNA of the CDR3 is TGTGCCAGCAGTTACGCCGGGACAGGGGCCTACGAGCAGTACTTC. Translating gives CASSYAGTGAYEQYF.